This TCR beta chain is drawn from a study of T cells in Graves' hyperthyroidism and ophthalmopathy. Investigators excluded patients with uncontrolled infection, other autoimmune disease, pregnancy or lactation. Diagnoses were established using clinical symptoms, serum thyroxine and TRAb, thyroid ultrasound and orbital computed tomography. Note on this clonotype: Its antigen is not identified.

Whole-study results and caveats: A model of 13 V-J pairs discriminated ophthalmopathy from stable hyperthyroidism.

TCR beta CDR3 regions were amplified from RNA transcripts. The HTBI primer set served for first-round RT-PCR of the TCR CDR3. TCRdb processed the multiplex PCR reads anew with MiXCR; each CDR3 protein has one entry. The table lists 550,000 to 700,000 distinct CDR3 sequences, approximately 44% of them singletons. The CDR3 contains 13 residues. Germline V CDR1 and CDR2: MNHEY, SVGAGI. The ends were cut back, 9 bases at V and 2 bases at J, with 11 bases in the middle. Sequencing was done on a sample of peripheral blood or thyroid tissue (not recorded which). The sequence derives from an adult woman with Graves' disease, either hyperthyroidism or ophthalmopathy (not recorded which). The chain joins TRBV6-5 to TRBJ1-5; tentatively, D is TRBD1 (5 bases). As DNA, the CDR3 is TGTGCCAGTACGTTAGGGGGCAATCAGCCCCAGCATTTT. This translates into CASTLGGNQPQHF.